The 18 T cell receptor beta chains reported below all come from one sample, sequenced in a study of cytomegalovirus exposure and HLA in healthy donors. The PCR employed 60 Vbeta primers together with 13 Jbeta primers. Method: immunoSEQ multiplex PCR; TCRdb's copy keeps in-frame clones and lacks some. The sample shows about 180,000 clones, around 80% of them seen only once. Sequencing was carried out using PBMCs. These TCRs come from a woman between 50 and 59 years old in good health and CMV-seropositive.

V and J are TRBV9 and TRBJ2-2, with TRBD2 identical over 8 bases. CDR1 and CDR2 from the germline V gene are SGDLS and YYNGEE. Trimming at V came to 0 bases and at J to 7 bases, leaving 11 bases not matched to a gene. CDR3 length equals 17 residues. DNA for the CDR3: TGTGCCAGCAGCGTAGAACTGGCGGGGGGTCTGAACGGGGAGCTGTTTTTT. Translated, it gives CASSVELAGGLNGELFF.

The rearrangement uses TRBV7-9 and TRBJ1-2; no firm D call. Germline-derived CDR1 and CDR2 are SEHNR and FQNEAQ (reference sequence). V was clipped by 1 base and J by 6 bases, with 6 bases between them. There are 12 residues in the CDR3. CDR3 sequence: CASSLEPDGYTF. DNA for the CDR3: TGTGCCAGCAGCTTAGAACCGGATGGCTACACCTTC.

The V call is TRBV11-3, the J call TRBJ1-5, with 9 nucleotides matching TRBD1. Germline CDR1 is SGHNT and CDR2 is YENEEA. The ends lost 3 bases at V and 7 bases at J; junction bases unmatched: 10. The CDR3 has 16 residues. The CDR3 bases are TGTGCCAGCAGCTTGTCCCGGGACAGGGAGAAACAGCCCCAGCATTTT. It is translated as CASSLSRDREKQPQHF.

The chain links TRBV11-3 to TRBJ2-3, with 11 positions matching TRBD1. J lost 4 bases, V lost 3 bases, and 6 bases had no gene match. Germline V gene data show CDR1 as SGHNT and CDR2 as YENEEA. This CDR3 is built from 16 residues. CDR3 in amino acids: CASSLGRTGGADTQYF. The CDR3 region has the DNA TGTGCCAGCAGCTTGGGAAGGACAGGGGGCGCAGATACGCAGTATTTT.

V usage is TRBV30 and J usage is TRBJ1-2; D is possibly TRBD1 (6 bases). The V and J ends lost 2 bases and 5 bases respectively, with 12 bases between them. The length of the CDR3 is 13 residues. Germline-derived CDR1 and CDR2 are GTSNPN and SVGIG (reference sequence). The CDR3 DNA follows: TGTGCCTGGAGTTCCCAGGGACAATATGGCTACACCTTC. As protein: CAWSSQGQYGYTF.

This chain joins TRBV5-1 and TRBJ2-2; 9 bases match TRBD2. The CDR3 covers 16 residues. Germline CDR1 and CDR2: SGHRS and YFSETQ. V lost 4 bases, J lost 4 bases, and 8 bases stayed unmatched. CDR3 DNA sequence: TGCGCCAGCAGCCCCTTAGCGGGGGCTGGCACCGGGGAGCTGTTTTTT. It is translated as CASSPLAGAGTGELFF.

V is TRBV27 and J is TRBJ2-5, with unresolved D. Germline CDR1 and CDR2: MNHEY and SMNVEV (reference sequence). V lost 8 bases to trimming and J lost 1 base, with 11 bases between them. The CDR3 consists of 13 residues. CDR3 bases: TGTGCCAGCCATAATTCGGGCCAAGAGACCCAGTACTTC. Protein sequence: CASHNSGQETQYF.

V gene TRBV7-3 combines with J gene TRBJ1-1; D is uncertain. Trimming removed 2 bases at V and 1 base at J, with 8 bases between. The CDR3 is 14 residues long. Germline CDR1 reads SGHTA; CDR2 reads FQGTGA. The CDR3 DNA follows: TGTGCCAGCAGCTTAGTGGGCAAGAACACTGAAGCTTTCTTT. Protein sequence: CASSLVGKNTEAFF. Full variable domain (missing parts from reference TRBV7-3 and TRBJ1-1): GAGVSQTPSNKVTEKGKYVELRCDPISGHTALYWYRQSLGQGPEFLIYFQGTGAADDSGLPNDRFFAVRPEGSVSTLKIQRTERGDSAVYLCASSLVGKNTEAFFGQGTRLTVV.

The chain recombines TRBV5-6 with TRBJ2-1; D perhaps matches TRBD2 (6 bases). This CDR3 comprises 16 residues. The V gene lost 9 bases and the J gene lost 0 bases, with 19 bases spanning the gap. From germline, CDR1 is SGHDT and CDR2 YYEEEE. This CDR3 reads CATQGGPPSSYNEQFF. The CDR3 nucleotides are TGTGCCACGCAGGGAGGTCCACCCTCCTCCTACAATGAGCAGTTCTTC.

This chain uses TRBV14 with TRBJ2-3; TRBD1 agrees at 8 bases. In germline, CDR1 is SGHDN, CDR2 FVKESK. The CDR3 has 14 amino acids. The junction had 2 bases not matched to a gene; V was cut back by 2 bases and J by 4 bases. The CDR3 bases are TGTGCCAGCAGCCAAACAGGGGGTGCAGATACGCAGTATTTT. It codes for CASSQTGGADTQYF.

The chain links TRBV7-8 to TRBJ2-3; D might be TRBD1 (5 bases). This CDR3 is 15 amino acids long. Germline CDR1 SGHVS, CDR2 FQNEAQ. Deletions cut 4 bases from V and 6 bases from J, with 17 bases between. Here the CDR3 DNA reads TGTGCCAGCAGCTCGCTGACAGATCCTTTGGATACGCAGTATTTT. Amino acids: CASSSLTDPLDTQYF.

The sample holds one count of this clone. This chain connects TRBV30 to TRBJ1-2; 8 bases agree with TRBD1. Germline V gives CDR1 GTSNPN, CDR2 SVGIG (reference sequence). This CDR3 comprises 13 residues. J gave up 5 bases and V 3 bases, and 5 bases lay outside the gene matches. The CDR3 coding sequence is TGTGCCTGGAGCAGGGGGCCGTTTTATGGCTACACCTTC. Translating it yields CAWSRGPFYGYTF.

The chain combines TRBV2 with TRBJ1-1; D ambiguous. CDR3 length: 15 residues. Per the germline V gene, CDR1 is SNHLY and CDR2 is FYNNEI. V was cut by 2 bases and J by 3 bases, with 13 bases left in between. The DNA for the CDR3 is TGTGCCAGCAGTGAATACCCGGGAGGAGACACTGAAGCTTTCTTT. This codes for CASSEYPGGDTEAFF. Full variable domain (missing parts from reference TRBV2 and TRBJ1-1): EPEVTQTPSHQVTQMGQEVILRCVPISNHLYFYWYRQILGQKVEFLVSFYNNEISEKSEIFDDQFSVERPDGSNFTLKIRSTKLEDSAMYFCASSEYPGGDTEAFFGQGTRLTVV.

In DNA form, the CDR3 reads TGTGCCAGCAGGAAACAGGGTGGCTATGGCTACACCTTC. Translated, it gives CASRKQGGYGYTF. The chain uses TRBV6-5 and TRBJ1-2; D is perhaps TRBD1 (6 bases). CDR3 length equals 13 residues. Germline CDR1 reads MNHEY; CDR2 reads SVGAGI. Trimming pared 6 bases from V and 4 bases from J, leaving 12 bases between.

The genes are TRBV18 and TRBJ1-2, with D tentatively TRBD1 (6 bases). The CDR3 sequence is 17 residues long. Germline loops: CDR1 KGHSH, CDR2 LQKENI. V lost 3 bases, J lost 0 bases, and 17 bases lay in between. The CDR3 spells CASSPPGVGAANYGYTF. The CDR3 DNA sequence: TGTGCCAGCTCACCTCCAGGGGTAGGGGCCGCTAACTATGGCTACACCTTC.

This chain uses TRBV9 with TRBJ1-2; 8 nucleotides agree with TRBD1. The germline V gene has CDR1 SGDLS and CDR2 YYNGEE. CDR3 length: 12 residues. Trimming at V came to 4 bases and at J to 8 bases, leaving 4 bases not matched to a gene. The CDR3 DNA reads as TGTGCCAGCAGCCCAGGGGGCGGGGGCTACACCTTC. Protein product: CASSPGGGGYTF.

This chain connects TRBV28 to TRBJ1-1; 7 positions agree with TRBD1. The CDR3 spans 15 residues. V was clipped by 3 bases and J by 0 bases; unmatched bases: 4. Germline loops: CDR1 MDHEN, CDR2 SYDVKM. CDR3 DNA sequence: TGTGCCAGCAGTTTCACAGGGGTGGTGAACACTGAAGCTTTCTTT. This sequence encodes CASSFTGVVNTEAFF.

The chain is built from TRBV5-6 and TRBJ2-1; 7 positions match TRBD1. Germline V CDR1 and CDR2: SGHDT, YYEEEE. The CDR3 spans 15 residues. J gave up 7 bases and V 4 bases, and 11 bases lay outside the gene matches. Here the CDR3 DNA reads TGTGCCAGCAGCGGAACAGGGGACACACTGAATGAGCAGTTCTTC. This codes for CASSGTGDTLNEQFF. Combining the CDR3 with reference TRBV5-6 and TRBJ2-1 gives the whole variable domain DAGVTQSPTHLIKTRGQQVTLRCSPKSGHDTVSWYQQALGQGPQFIFQYYEEEERQRGNFPDRFSGHQFPNYSSELNVNALLLGDSALYLCASSGTGDTLNEQFFGPGTRLTVL.